One sample yielded the 8 T cell receptor beta chains listed below, sequenced in a study of regulatory T cells in long-lasting Graves disease. The sample's time point: newly diagnosed GD, antithyroid drugs for less than 3 months. The TCR library was made from RNA extracted from PBMCs. TCR beta libraries were built with iRepertoire HTBI primers and Arm-PCR of CDR3 regions. TCRdb analysed the multiplex PCR reads with MiXCR anew, one entry per CDR3 protein. The sample contains hundreds of thousands of distinct CDR3 sequences, 16% of which appear only once. These data were likewise used in another study, on T cells in Graves' hyperthyroidism and ophthalmopathy.

The sequences come from peripheral blood mononuclear cells (PBMCs), collected at new diagnosis, from a patient treated with antithyroid drugs. The receptor set was obtained from a man aged 18 to 29 with Graves disease.

This clonotype was seen at least ten times. The chain combines TRBV7-3 with TRBJ1-2; 8 nucleotides agree with TRBD1. Losses at the gene ends were 5 bases for V and 10 bases for J; bases not matched to a gene: 27. The CDR3 runs to 19 residues. The germline CDR1 and CDR2 sequences are SGHTA and FQGTGA. The CDR3, as DNA: TGTGCCAGCAGCAGTAGGACAGGGTCGGAAACCCCGCACGTTTGTTCCTACACCTTC. As protein: CASSSRTGSETPHVCSYTF.

This clonotype was seen repeatedly, ten times or more. The rearrangement uses TRBV3-1 and TRBJ2-3; unclear D gene. V lost 4 bases, J lost 2 bases, and 16 bases lay in between. CDR3 length equals 16 residues. Germline loops: CDR1 LGHDT, CDR2 YNNKEL (reference sequence). CDR3 coding DNA: TGTGCCAGCAGCCCGCTCTTGAATGTGTACACAGATACGCAGTATTTT. Translation: CASSPLLNVYTDTQYF.

This chain joins TRBV20-1 and TRBJ2-1; maybe TRBD1 (5 bases). The CDR3 contains 16 residues. Germline V gene lookup returns CDR1 DFQATT and CDR2 SNEGSKA (reference sequence). V was trimmed by 0 bases and J by 0 bases, leaving 12 bases between them. The CDR3 protein is CSARDPGANSYNEQFF. CDR3 bases: TGCAGTGCTAGAGATCCTGGGGCGAACTCCTACAATGAGCAGTTCTTC.

This clonotype was detected ten times or more. The rearrangement uses TRBV28 and TRBJ1-1; D gene unclear. The V gene lost 2 bases and the J gene lost 9 bases, with 4 bases spanning the gap. Germline values: CDR1 MDHEN, CDR2 SYDVKM. The CDR3 consists of 10 residues. The CDR3 DNA reads TGTGCCAGCAGTTTAGAACAAGCTTTCTTT. It translates to CASSLEQAFF. The full variable domain, rest sourced from reference TRBV28 and TRBJ1-1, is DVKVTQSSRYLVKRTGEKVFLECVQDMDHENMFWYRQDPGLGLRLIYFSYDVKMKEKGDIPEGYSVSREKKERFSLILESASTNQTSMYLCASSLEQAFFGQGTRLTVV.

The chain is built from TRBV11-1 and TRBJ2-1; TRBD1 matches at 7 bases. The assigned J gene may be wrong: the sequence end matches TRBJ2-5 better. There are 15 residues in the CDR3. The germline CDR1 and CDR2 sequences are SGHAT and FQDESV (reference sequence). The CDR3 loop reads CASSLGGAGQETQYF. CDR3 DNA sequence: TGTGCCAGCAGCCTAGGGGGCGCCGGCCAAGAGACCCAGTACTTC.

The genes are TRBV27 and TRBJ2-1; 9 nucleotides line up with TRBD2. Germline V gene sequence: CDR1 MNHEY, CDR2 SMNVEV (reference sequence). J was trimmed by 7 bases and V by 3 bases; bases with no gene match: 13. This CDR3 region has 17 residues. The CDR3 region is CASSFGLAGHQFNEQFF. For the CDR3, the DNA is TGTGCCAGCAGTTTTGGCCTAGCGGGACACCAATTTAATGAGCAGTTCTTC.

This clonotype was counted between two and nine times. The genes are TRBV27 and TRBJ2-1, with D possibly TRBD2 on 6 matching bases. Germline V gives CDR1 MNHEY, CDR2 SMNVEV (reference sequence). The ends were cut back, 6 bases at V and 10 bases at J, with 22 bases in the middle. There are 15 residues in the CDR3. Here the CDR3 DNA reads TGTGCCAGCAGCTTCCTCCGGGAGAAAGCACGGGAGCAGTTCTTC. This codes for CASSFLREKAREQFF.

This clonotype was recorded many times. The chain uses TRBV20-1 and TRBJ2-7; D not certain. The V and J ends lost 0 bases and 0 bases respectively, with 15 bases between them. The CDR3 is made up of 16 amino acids. Germline V gene sequence: CDR1 DFQATT, CDR2 SNEGSKA (reference sequence). CDR3 sequence (DNA): TGCAGTGCTAGAGATCTCTCGGCGGTTAGCTCCTACGAGCAGTACTTC. Its translation is CSARDLSAVSSYEQYF.